In its sample, the clone carrying this T cell receptor (beta chain) was seen many times. Antigen unknown. Germline trimming cut 4 bases from V and 0 bases from J; bases unmatched to any gene: 10. Germline lookup yields CDR1 SGHRS and CDR2 YFSETQ. This CDR3 has 17 amino acids. This record comes from a study of regulatory T cells in long-lasting Graves disease. Study-level points and caveats: Persistent disease preferred TRBV28, TRBJ1-2 and TRBJ2-5; new disease, TRBV20-1 and TRBJ2-1. Among persistent patients, a larger number of public clonotypes were shared (around 3,000) than among newly diagnosed patients (under 1,000).

In building TCR beta libraries, iRepertoire HTBI primers were used together with Arm-PCR of CDR3 regions. TCRdb ran MiXCR on the multiplex PCR reads and lists one entry per CDR3 protein. This sample has some 460,000 distinct CDR3 sequences; 16% occur once, and the top ten carry more than 10%. The sample's time point: newly diagnosed GD, antithyroid drugs for less than 3 months. PBMCs provided the RNA from which the TCR library was made. This sample was shared with a second study, whose subject was T cells in Graves' hyperthyroidism and ophthalmopathy. That report adds: The diagnostic basis comprised clinical symptoms, serum thyroxine and TRAb, thyroid ultrasound and orbital computed tomography. An initial round of RT-PCR targeting the TCR CDR3 relied on the HTBI primer set.

This material consisted of peripheral blood mononuclear cells (PBMCs), taken at new diagnosis, from a patient treated with antithyroid drugs. The source of this sequence is a man aged 40-55 years with Graves disease. The chain recombines TRBV5-1 with TRBJ2-5, with TRBD2 identical over 9 bases. The CDR3: CASSGITSGLHQETQYF. As DNA, the CDR3 is TGCGCCAGCAGCGGGATTACTAGCGGGTTACACCAAGAGACCCAGTACTTC.